This TCR beta chain originates from a study of T cells in Graves' hyperthyroidism and ophthalmopathy. Study outcomes and limitations: Blood samples included most of the expanded thyroid clonotypes exceeding 0.001.

The germline V gene has CDR1 SGDLS and CDR2 YYNGEE. The CDR3 is 15 residues long. V shed 0 bases and J shed 2 bases, with 9 bases lying between them. Uncontrolled infection, other autoimmune disease, pregnancy or lactation excluded patients. Clinical symptoms, serum thyroxine and TRAb, thyroid ultrasound and orbital computed tomography were used for the diagnoses. Regions amplified from RNA transcripts were the TCR beta CDR3 regions. HTBI primers were used for first-round RT-PCR of the TCR CDR3. TCRdb analysed the multiplex PCR reads with MiXCR anew, one entry per CDR3 protein. Counted here are 400,000 to 600,000 distinct CDR3 sequences, about 16% occurring once; the ten biggest clones make up over 25%. In its sample, this clonotype was seen a few times. No antigen is known for it.

The sequenced sample was blood. The chain links TRBV9 to TRBJ2-1, with D maybe TRBD2 (6 bases). This receptor was obtained from a woman younger than 45 with Graves' ophthalmopathy. This CDR3 reads CASSVDGGPYNEQFF. The CDR3 DNA is TGTGCCAGCAGCGTAGACGGGGGTCCCTACAATGAGCAGTTCTTC.